The 22 T cell receptor beta chains given below trace back to one sample, sequenced in a study of shared clonotypes between healthy human individuals. Clones were read by immunoSEQ multiplex PCR, and TCRdb kept only the in-frame ones, dropping some. The data contain some 550,000 clones, about 97% of them singletons. The sequenced sample consisted of naive CD4+ T cells sorted from blood. Subset of the sample: CD45RA+ positively selected. The receptor source for this set is a woman in her thirties in good health.

The chain is built from TRBV5-1 and TRBJ2-1, with 14 bases matching TRBD2. The trim removed 4 bases at V and 0 bases at J, leaving 6 bases unmatched. Germline CDR1 reads SGHRS; CDR2 reads YFSETQ. This CDR3 spans 18 amino acids. CDR3 DNA: TGCGCCAGCAGCCCTGGGACTAGCGGGAGAAGCTCCTACAATGAGCAGTTCTTC. Its protein product is CASSPGTSGRSSYNEQFF.

The V gene is TRBV5-4, the J gene TRBJ2-1; 10 nucleotides line up with TRBD2. Germline CDR1 reads SGHNT; CDR2 reads YYREEE (reference sequence). Unmatched junction bases numbered 17, after V lost 6 bases and J lost 8 bases. The length of the CDR3 is 17 residues. The CDR3: CASTQLKSSGRSYEQFF. The CDR3 DNA is TGTGCCAGCACCCAGCTTAAATCTAGCGGGAGAAGTTATGAGCAGTTCTTC.

The rearrangement uses TRBV29-1 and TRBJ1-1, with TRBD1 matching over 7 bases. Germline assignment: CDR1 SQVTM and CDR2 ANQGSEA. V dropped 2 bases and J dropped 5; count of bases not matched to a gene: 8. The CDR3 runs to 14 residues. For the CDR3, the DNA is TGCAGCGTTGAATGGGAGGGGGCAGGAACTGAAGCTTTCTTT. Translated, it gives CSVEWEGAGTEAFF.

J is TRBJ1-4 and V is TRBV19, with a tentative D call TRBD1 (5 bases). V lost 9 bases and J lost 2, with 13 bases in between. The CDR3 length is 14 residues. Germline V gives CDR1 LNHDA, CDR2 SQIVND (reference sequence). Here the CDR3 DNA reads TGTGCCAGCCGTGGGACCTTCACTAATGAAAAACTGTTTTTT. It specifies CASRGTFTNEKLFF.

This rearrangement joins TRBV11-2 to TRBJ1-4; 10 nucleotides align to TRBD1. The V gene end was trimmed by 1 base and the J gene end by 7 bases; junction bases not matched to a gene: 6. The V gene's germline CDR1 is SGHAT and CDR2 FQNNGV. The CDR3 sequence is 16 residues long. The CDR3 region is CASSLGRQGAGEKLFF. The CDR3 DNA is TGTGCCAGCAGCTTAGGCCGACAGGGGGCCGGTGAAAAACTGTTTTTT. The variable domain in full, completed from reference TRBV11-2 and TRBJ1-4, reads EAGVAQSPRYKIIEKRQSVAFWCNPISGHATLYWYQQILGQGPKLLIQFQNNGVVDDSQLPKDRFSAERLKGVDSTLKIQPAKLEDSAVYLCASSLGRQGAGEKLFFGSGTQLSVL.

This sequence joins TRBV6-6 and TRBJ2-7; 7 bases agree with TRBD2. The CDR3 is 14 amino acids. Trimming removed 0 bases from V and 10 bases from J; junction bases left unmatched: 9. Germline CDR1 is MNHNY and CDR2 is SVGAGI (reference sequence). The CDR3 coding sequence is TGTGCCAGCAGTTACTCATCTCTAGCGGAACTTCAGTACTTC. This codes for CASSYSSLAELQYF.

This chain joins TRBV10-3 and TRBJ1-1; D possibly corresponds to TRBD1 (6 bases). The V gene lost 8 bases and the J gene lost 6 bases, with 13 bases spanning the gap. The CDR3 totals 12 residues. Germline V gives CDR1 ENHRY, CDR2 SYGVKD. CDR3 nucleotide sequence: TGTGCCATCGGCACAGGGAGGTCTGAAGCTTTCTTT. This encodes CAIGTGRSEAFF.

To note about this clone: The sample holds other DNA sequences that translate to the same CDR3. The V and J genes are TRBV28 and TRBJ2-7; perhaps TRBD1 as D (5 bases). CDR3 length: 13 amino acids. Germline CDR1 is MDHEN and CDR2 is SYDVKM. V was clipped by 3 bases and J by 5 bases, with 11 bases between them. This chain's CDR3 is CASSFGQGHEQYF. The CDR3 DNA follows: TGTGCCAGCAGTTTTGGGCAGGGTCACGAGCAGTACTTC.

The chain links TRBV4-2 to TRBJ2-3; the D call may be TRBD1 or TRBD2 (6 bases each). Per the germline V gene, CDR1 is LGHNA and CDR2 is YNFKEQ. The ends were cut back, 2 bases at V and 2 bases at J, with 14 bases in the middle. CDR3 length: 16 amino acids. The CDR3 DNA reads TGTGCCAGCAGCCAAAGAGGGGGGAGCGTCACAGATACGCAGTATTTT. Amino acid sequence: CASSQRGGSVTDTQYF.

The chain links TRBV6-1 to TRBJ2-7; the match to TRBD2 covers 9 bases. Germline V gives CDR1 MNHNS, CDR2 SASEGT. CDR3 length: 16 amino acids. After removal of 4 bases from V and 2 bases from J, the junction contained 9 bases not matched to a gene. The CDR3 spells CASSVLAGVPAYEQYF. The CDR3, as DNA: TGTGCCAGCAGTGTCTTAGCGGGAGTCCCTGCCTACGAGCAGTACTTC.

This clone appeared once. The chain employs TRBV2 and TRBJ2-7; the match to TRBD1 covers 7 bases. With V trimmed by 6 bases and J by 2 bases, 10 bases remained unmatched. Germline V CDR1 and CDR2: SNHLY, FYNNEI. This CDR3 has 15 amino acids. DNA for the CDR3: TGTGCCAGCAGCGAAACCTTGGGACAGACCTACGAGCAGTACTTC. It specifies CASSETLGQTYEQYF.

In this sample, this clone turned up once. The chain uses TRBV4-1 and TRBJ2-7; 8 nucleotides match TRBD2. This CDR3 region has 15 residues. J gave up 7 bases and V 0 bases, and 8 bases lay outside the gene matches. Germline V gene lookup returns CDR1 MGHRA and CDR2 YSYEKL. CDR3 sequence reads: CASSQETGGPGEQYF. CDR3 DNA: TGCGCCAGCAGCCAAGAAACGGGAGGGCCGGGGGAGCAGTACTTC.

The rearrangement uses TRBV5-1 and TRBJ2-3, with 12 nucleotides matching TRBD2. This CDR3 comprises 16 residues. From germline, CDR1 is SGHRS and CDR2 YFSETQ. J gave up 2 bases and V 4 bases, and 5 bases lay outside the gene matches. CDR3 nucleotide sequence: TGCGCCAGCAGCCCCCTAGCGGGAGGGCTCACAGATACGCAGTATTTT. Protein sequence: CASSPLAGGLTDTQYF.

The gene calls are TRBV7-6 and TRBJ2-5, with 8 bases matching TRBD2. The V gene end was trimmed by 0 bases and the J gene end by 2 bases; junction bases not matched to a gene: 2. CDR3 size: 15 residues. CDR1 SGHVS and CDR2 FNYEAQ come from the germline V gene. The CDR3: CASSLAPSGQETQYF. CDR3 DNA: TGTGCCAGCAGCTTAGCGCCTAGCGGGCAAGAGACCCAGTACTTC.

The V call is TRBV11-2, the J call TRBJ1-5, with D possibly being TRBD1 (5 bases). The ends were cut back, 4 bases at V and 7 bases at J, with 11 bases in the middle. Looked up from germline, CDR1 is SGHAT and CDR2 is FQNNGV. The length of the CDR3 is 13 residues. The CDR3 coding sequence is TGTGCCAGCAGCTGGGACGTTGTACAGCCCCAGCATTTT. Translation gives CASSWDVVQPQHF. Combining the CDR3 with reference TRBV11-2 and TRBJ1-5 gives the whole variable domain EAGVAQSPRYKIIEKRQSVAFWCNPISGHATLYWYQQILGQGPKLLIQFQNNGVVDDSQLPKDRFSAERLKGVDSTLKIQPAKLEDSAVYLCASSWDVVQPQHFGDGTRLSIL.

The rearrangement uses TRBV2 and TRBJ2-7; no reliable D call. In germline, CDR1 is SNHLY, CDR2 FYNNEI. The CDR3 covers 13 residues. Deletions cut 7 bases from V and 0 bases from J, with 10 bases between. CDR3: CASILAASYEQYF. The CDR3 nucleotides read TGTGCCAGCATATTGGCTGCCTCCTACGAGCAGTACTTC.

The chain carries TRBV2 and TRBJ1-4; 7 positions agree with TRBD1. Germline V gene sequence: CDR1 SNHLY, CDR2 FYNNEI. The CDR3 is 17 residues long. J lost 4 bases, V lost 4 bases, and 12 bases had no gene match. The CDR3 sequence is CASSGTTGVRGNEKLFF. The CDR3 DNA reads TGTGCCAGCAGTGGAACAACAGGGGTTCGGGGTAATGAAAAACTGTTTTTT. The full variable domain, rest sourced from reference TRBV2 and TRBJ1-4, is EPEVTQTPSHQVTQMGQEVILRCVPISNHLYFYWYRQILGQKVEFLVSFYNNEISEKSEIFDDQFSVERPDGSNFTLKIRSTKLEDSAMYFCASSGTTGVRGNEKLFFGSGTQLSVL.

The chain joins TRBV2 to TRBJ2-1; possibly TRBD2 for D (6 bases). The CDR3 consists of 14 residues. The V gene's germline CDR1 is SNHLY and CDR2 FYNNEI. V lost 7 bases and J 5 bases, leaving 15 bases between the germline ends. The CDR3: CASKRAGLDNEQFF. The CDR3 bases are TGTGCCAGCAAGAGGGCGGGGCTGGACAATGAGCAGTTCTTC.

This chain links TRBV5-1 with TRBJ1-1; D unclear. Germline lookup yields CDR1 SGHRS and CDR2 YFSETQ. This CDR3 spans 14 amino acids. Between the trimmed V and J ends, which lost 4 bases and 2 bases, there was a span of 12 bases. Here the CDR3 DNA reads TGCGCCAGCAGCAGCTTGACGGGAAACACTGAAGCTTTCTTT. Amino acids: CASSSLTGNTEAFF.

The V and J genes are TRBV4-1 and TRBJ2-6, with a possible D match to TRBD1 (5 bases). The CDR3 sequence is 17 residues long. Germline loops: CDR1 MGHRA, CDR2 YSYEKL. V gave up 2 bases and J gave up 2 bases, with 13 bases separating them. For the CDR3, the DNA is TGCGCCAGCAGCCAACGTCTAACAGGCACTGGGGCCAACGTCCTGACTTTC. This translates into CASSQRLTGTGANVLTF.

The chain has TRBV4-1 and TRBJ1-3, with D possibly TRBD1 on 5 matching bases. Germline lookup yields CDR1 MGHRA and CDR2 YSYEKL. This CDR3 is 17 amino acids long. Deletions cut 1 base from V and 0 bases from J, with 13 bases between. This CDR3 is CASSQALGAHSGNTIYF. For the CDR3, the DNA is TGCGCCAGCAGCCAAGCCCTCGGGGCCCACTCTGGAAACACCATATATTTT.

This sequence joins TRBV28 and TRBJ2-7; 11 positions match TRBD2. Per germline, CDR1 MDHEN and CDR2 SYDVKM. The CDR3 spans 18 residues. Trimming at V came to 5 bases and at J to 2 bases, leaving 14 bases not matched to a gene. The CDR3 sequence is CASSSPGSGTSGTYEQYF. The CDR3, as DNA: TGTGCCAGCAGTAGTCCAGGATCCGGGACTAGCGGAACCTACGAGCAGTACTTC.